This entry lists 2 T cell receptor beta chains sequenced from one sample in a study of cytomegalovirus exposure and HLA in healthy donors (dated by TCRdb to about 2017). The receptor library was made with the immunoSEQ multiplex PCR assay. The multiplex PCR relied on a mix of 60 forward primers for TCR Vbeta segments and 13 reverse primers for TCR Jbeta segments. TCRdb limited this immuneACCESS table to in-frame rearrangements with V and J called. A share of clones is missing; checked studies link under half to unresolved V genes, and the rest is unexplained. The sample profile shows about 140,000 clones; 70% to 80% of them were found once. Roughly 4.6% of the sample belongs to the ten largest clones. The sample was PBMCs. These receptors all stem from a woman in her forties or fifties in good health and CMV-seronegative.

The V and J genes are TRBV9 and TRBJ1-2, with D possibly being TRBD1 (5 bases). V shed 7 bases and J shed 0 bases, with 19 bases lying between them. Germline loops: CDR1 SGDLS, CDR2 YYNGEE. This CDR3 region has 16 residues. CDR3 in DNA: TGTGCCAGCTCCGGGAGGGGCAGGCGCACTAACTATGGCTACACCTTC. Translation gives CASSGRGRRTNYGYTF.

The genes are TRBV27 and TRBJ1-5; TRBD1 agrees at 12 bases. This CDR3 has 19 amino acids. Germline assignment: CDR1 MNHEY and CDR2 SMNVEV (reference sequence). V was clipped by 3 bases and J by 6 bases; unmatched bases: 15. CDR3: CASSFVPGQGATPSQPQHF. DNA for the CDR3: TGTGCCAGCAGTTTCGTACCGGGACAGGGGGCTACTCCCAGTCAGCCCCAGCATTTT.